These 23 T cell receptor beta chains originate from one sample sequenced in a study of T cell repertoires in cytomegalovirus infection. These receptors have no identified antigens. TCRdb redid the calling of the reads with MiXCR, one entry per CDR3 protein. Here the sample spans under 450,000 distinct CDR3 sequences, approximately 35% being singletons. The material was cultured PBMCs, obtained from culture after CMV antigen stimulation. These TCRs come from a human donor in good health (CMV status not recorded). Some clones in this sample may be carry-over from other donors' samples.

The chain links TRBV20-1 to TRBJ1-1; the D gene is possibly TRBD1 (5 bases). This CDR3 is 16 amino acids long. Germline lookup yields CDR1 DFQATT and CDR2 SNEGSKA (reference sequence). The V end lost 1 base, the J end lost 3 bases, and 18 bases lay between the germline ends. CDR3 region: CSARGEEAGRDTEAFF. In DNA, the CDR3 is TGCAGTGCTAGAGGGGAGGAGGCAGGGCGGGACACTGAAGCTTTCTTT.

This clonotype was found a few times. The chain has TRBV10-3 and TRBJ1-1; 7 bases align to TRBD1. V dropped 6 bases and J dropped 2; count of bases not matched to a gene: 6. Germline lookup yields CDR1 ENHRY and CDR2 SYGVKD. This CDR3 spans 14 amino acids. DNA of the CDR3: TGTGCCATCAGCGGGACAGCGATTAACACTGAAGCTTTCTTT. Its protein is CAISGTAINTEAFF.

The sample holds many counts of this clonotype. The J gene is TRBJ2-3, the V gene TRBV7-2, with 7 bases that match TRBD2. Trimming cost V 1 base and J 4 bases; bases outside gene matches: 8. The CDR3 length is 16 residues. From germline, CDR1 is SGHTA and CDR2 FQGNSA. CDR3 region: CASSLGGSGLADTQYF. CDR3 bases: TGTGCCAGCAGCTTAGGCGGTAGCGGGCTAGCAGATACGCAGTATTTT.

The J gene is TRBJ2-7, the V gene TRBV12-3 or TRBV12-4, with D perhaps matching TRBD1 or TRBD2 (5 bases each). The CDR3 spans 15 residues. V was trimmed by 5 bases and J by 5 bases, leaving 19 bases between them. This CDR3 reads CASSPNRSGANEQYF. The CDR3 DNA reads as TGTGCCAGCAGTCCCAATCGTTCCGGGGCCAACGAGCAGTACTTC.

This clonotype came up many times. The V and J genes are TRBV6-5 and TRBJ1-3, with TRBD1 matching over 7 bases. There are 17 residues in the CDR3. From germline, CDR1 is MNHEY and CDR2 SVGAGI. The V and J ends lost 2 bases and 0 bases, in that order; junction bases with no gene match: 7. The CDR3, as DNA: TGTGCCAGCAGTTACACGAGGACAGGCCTCTCTGGAAACACCATATATTTT. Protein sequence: CASSYTRTGLSGNTIYF.

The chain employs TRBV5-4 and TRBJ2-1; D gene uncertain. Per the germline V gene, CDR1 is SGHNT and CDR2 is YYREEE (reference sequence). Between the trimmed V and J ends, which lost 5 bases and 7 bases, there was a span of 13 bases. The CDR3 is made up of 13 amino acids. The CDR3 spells CASSMLLRNEQFF. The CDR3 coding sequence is TGTGCCAGCAGTATGCTGCTAAGGAATGAGCAGTTCTTC.

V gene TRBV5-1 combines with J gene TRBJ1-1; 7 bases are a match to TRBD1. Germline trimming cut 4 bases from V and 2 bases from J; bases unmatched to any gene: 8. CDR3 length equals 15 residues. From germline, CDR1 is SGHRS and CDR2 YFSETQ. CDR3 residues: CASSEGTALNTEAFF. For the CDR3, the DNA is TGCGCCAGCAGCGAAGGGACAGCCCTTAACACTGAAGCTTTCTTT. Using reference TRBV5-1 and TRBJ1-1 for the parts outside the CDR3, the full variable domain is KAGVTQTPRYLIKTRGQQVTLSCSPISGHRSVSWYQQTPGQGLQFLFEYFSETQRNKGNFPGRFSGRQFSNSRSEMNVSTLELGDSALYLCASSEGTALNTEAFFGQGTRLTVV.

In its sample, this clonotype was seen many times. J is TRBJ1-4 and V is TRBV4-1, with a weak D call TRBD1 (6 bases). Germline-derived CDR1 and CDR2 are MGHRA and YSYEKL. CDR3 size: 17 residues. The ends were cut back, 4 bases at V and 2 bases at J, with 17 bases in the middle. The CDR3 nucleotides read TGCGCCAGCAGCCCTCCAAGGACAGAGCCGACTAATGAAAAACTGTTTTTT. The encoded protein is CASSPPRTEPTNEKLFF.

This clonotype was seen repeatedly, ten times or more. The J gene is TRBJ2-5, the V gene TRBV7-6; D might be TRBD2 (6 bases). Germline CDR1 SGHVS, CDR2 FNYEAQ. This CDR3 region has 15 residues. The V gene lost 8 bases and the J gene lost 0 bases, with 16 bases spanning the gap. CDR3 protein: CASRSSSAYQETQYF. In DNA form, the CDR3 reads TGTGCCAGCCGAAGTTCTAGCGCGTACCAAGAGACCCAGTACTTC.

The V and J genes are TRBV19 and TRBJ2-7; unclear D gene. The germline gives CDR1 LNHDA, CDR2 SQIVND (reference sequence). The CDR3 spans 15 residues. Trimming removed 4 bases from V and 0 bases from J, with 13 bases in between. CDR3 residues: CASSNSRYSSYEQYF. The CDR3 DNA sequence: TGTGCCAGTAGTAACAGCCGATACAGCTCCTACGAGCAGTACTTC.

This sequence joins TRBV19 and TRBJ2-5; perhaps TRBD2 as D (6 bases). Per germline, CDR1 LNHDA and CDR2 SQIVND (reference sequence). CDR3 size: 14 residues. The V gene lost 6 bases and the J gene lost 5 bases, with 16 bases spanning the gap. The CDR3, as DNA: TGTGCCAGTAGGGACGACGCGGGACGGGAGACCCAGTACTTC. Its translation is CASRDDAGRETQYF.

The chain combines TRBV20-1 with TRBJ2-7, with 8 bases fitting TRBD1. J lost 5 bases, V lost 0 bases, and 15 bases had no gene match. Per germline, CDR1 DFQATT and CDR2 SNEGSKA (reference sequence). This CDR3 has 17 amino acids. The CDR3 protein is CSARDPVQGERKDEQYF. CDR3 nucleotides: TGCAGTGCTAGAGATCCGGTACAGGGGGAAAGAAAGGACGAGCAGTACTTC.

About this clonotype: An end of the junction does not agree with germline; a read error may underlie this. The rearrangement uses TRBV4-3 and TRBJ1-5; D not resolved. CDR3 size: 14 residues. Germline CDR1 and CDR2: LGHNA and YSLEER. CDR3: CASSQEVGNQPQHF. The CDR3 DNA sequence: TGCGCCAGCAGCCAAGAGGTCGGCAACCAGCCCCAGCATTTT.

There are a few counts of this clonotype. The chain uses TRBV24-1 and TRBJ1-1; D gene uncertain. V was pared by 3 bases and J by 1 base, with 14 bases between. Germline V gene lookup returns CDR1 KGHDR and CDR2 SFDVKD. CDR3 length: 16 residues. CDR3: CATSDGQTNRNTEAFF. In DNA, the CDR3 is TGTGCCACCAGTGATGGGCAGACTAATAGGAACACTGAAGCTTTCTTT.

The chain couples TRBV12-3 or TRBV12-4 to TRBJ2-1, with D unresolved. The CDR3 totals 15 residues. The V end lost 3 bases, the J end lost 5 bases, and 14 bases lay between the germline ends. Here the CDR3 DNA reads TGTGCCAGCAGTTTTGTCGGGCTAGGGCACAATGAGCAGTTCTTC. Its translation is CASSFVGLGHNEQFF.

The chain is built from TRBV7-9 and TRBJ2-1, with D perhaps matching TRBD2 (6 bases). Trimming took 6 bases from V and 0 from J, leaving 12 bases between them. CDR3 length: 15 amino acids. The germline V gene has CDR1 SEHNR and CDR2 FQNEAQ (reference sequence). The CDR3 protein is CASRISGSSYNEQFF. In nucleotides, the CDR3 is TGTGCCAGCAGGATTAGCGGAAGCTCCTACAATGAGCAGTTCTTC.

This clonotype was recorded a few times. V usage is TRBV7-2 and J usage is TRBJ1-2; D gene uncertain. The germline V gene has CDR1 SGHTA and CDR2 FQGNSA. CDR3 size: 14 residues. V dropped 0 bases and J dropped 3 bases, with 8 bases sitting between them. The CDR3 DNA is TGTGCCAGCAGCTTAGCGGACGCAGACTATGGCTACACCTTC. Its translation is CASSLADADYGYTF.

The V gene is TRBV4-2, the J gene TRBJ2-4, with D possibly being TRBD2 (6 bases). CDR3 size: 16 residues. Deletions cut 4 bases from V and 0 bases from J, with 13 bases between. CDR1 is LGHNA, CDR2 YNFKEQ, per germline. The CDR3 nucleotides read TGTGCCAGCAGCCGAGACCGGGACTTAGCCAAAAACATTCAGTACTTC. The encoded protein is CASSRDRDLAKNIQYF.

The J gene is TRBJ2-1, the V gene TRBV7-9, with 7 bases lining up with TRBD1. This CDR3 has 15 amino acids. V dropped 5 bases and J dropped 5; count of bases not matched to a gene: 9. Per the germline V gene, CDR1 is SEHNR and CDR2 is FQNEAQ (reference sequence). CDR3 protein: CASSPLRGINNEQFF. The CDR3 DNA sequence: TGTGCCAGCAGCCCCCTCAGGGGGATTAACAATGAGCAGTTCTTC.

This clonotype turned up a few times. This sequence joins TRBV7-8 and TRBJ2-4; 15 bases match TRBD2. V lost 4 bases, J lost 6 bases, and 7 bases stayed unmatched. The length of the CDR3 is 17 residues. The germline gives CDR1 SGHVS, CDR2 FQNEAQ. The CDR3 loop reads CASSSGLAGGPLNIQYF. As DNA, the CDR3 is TGTGCCAGCAGCTCAGGACTAGCGGGAGGGCCTTTAAACATTCAGTACTTC.

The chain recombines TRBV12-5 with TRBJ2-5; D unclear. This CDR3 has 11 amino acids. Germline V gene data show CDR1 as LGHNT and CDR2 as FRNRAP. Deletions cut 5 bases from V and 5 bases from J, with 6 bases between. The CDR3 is CASGPEETQYF. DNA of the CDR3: TGTGCTAGTGGTCCAGAGGAGACCCAGTACTTC.

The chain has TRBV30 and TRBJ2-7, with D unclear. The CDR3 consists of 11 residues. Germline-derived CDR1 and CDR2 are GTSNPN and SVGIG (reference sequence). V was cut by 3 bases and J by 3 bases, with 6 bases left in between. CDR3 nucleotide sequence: TGTGCCTGGAGCAACGGCTACGAGCAGTACGTC. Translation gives CAWSNGYEQYV.

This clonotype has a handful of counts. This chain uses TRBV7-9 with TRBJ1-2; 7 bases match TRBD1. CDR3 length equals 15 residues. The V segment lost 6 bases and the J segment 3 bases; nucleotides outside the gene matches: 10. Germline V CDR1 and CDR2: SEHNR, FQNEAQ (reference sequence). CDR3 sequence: CASSQGGAKDYGYTF. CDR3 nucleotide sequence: TGTGCCAGCAGTCAAGGGGGCGCCAAGGACTATGGCTACACCTTC.